The present entry profiles one T cell receptor beta chain with its context. This record belongs to a study of blood T cell repertoires in COVID-19. Per germline, CDR1 LNHNV and CDR2 YYDKDF (reference sequence). The CDR3 extends over 16 amino acids. Trimming at V came to 1 base and at J to 5 bases, leaving 6 bases not matched to a gene. Sequencing was performed with immunoSEQ multiplex PCR; in TCRdb, only in-frame clones are kept and a portion is missing. The sample lists roughly 73,000 clones; approximately 90% were seen once. The chain has TRBV15 and TRBJ2-1; 9 bases align to TRBD2. Sequenced sample: peripheral blood. This TCR came from a human donor in a cohort sampled during active COVID-19. CDR3 nucleotide sequence: TGTGCCACCAGCAGAGGTAGCGGGAGACTTGACAATGAGCAGTTCTTC. Its protein is CATSRGSGRLDNEQFF.